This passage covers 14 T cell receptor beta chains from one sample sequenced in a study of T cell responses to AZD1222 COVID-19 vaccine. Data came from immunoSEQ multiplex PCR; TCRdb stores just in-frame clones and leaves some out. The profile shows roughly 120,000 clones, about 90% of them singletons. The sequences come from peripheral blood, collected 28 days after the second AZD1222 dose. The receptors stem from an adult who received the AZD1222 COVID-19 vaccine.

This CDR3 reads CASSFRVGEAFF. Here the CDR3 DNA reads TGTGCCAGCAGTTTTAGAGTGGGTGAAGCTTTCTTT. The V call is TRBV12-3 or TRBV12-4, the J call TRBJ1-1; D remains unclear. This CDR3 has 12 amino acids. Trimming pared 3 bases from V and 7 bases from J, leaving 9 bases between.

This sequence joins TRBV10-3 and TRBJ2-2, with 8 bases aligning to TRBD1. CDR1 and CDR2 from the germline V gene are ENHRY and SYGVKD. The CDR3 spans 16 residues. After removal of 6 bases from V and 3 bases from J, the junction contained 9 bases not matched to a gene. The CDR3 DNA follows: TGTGCCATCAGGGACACAGGGGGAGCGGACACCGGGGAGCTGTTTTTT. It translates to CAIRDTGGADTGELFF.

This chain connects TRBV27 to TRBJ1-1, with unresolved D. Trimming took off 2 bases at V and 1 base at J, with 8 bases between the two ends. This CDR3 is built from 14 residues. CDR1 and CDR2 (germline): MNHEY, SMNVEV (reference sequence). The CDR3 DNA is TGTGCCAGCAGTTTAGTGTCAGGGAACACTGAAGCTTTCTTT. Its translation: CASSLVSGNTEAFF.

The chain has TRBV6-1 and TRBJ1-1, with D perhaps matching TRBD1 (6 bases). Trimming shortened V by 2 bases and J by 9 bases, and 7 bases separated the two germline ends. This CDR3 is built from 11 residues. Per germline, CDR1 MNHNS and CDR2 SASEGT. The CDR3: CASSEQGKAFF. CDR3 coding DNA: TGTGCCAGCAGTGAACAGGGGAAAGCTTTCTTT.

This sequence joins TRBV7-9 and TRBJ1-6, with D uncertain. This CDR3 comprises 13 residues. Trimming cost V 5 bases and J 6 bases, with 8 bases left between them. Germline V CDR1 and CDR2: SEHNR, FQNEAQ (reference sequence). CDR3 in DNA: TGTGCCAGCAGCCACGGTGGTAATTCACCCCTCCACTTT. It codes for CASSHGGNSPLHF.

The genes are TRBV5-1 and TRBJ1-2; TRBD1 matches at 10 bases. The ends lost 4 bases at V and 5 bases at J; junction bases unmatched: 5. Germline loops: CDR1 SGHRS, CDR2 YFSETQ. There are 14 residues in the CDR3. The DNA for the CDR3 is TGCGCCAGCAGCAGGGGACAGGGGAGGTATGGCTACACCTTC. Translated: CASSRGQGRYGYTF. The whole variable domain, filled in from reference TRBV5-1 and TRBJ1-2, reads KAGVTQTPRYLIKTRGQQVTLSCSPISGHRSVSWYQQTPGQGLQFLFEYFSETQRNKGNFPGRFSGRQFSNSRSEMNVSTLELGDSALYLCASSRGQGRYGYTFGSGTRLTVV.

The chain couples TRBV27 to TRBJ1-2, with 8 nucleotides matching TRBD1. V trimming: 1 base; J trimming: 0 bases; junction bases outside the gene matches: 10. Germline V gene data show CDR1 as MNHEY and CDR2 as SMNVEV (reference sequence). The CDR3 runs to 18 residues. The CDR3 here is CASSLYRTGWGTNYGYTF. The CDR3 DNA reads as TGTGCCAGCAGTTTATACCGGACAGGGTGGGGTACTAACTATGGCTACACCTTC.

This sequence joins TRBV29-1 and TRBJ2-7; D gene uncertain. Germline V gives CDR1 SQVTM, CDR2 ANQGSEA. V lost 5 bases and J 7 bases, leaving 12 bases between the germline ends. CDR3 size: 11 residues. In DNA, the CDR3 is TGCAGCGTTTTTCTTACGGGTGAGCAGTACTTC. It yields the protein CSVFLTGEQYF.

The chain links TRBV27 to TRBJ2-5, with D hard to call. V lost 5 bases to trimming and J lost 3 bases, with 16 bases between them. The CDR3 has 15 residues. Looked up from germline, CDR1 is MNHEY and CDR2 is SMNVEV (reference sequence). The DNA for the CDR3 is TGTGCCAGCAGTCCCACCCCCCGAAGCGAAGAGACCCAGTACTTC. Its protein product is CASSPTPRSEETQYF.

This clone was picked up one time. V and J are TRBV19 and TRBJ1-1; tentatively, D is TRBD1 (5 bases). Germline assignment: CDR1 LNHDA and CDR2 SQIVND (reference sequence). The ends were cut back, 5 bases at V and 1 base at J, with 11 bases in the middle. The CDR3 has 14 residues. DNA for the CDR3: TGTGCCAGTAGTTGGAGGGGTAGGAACACTGAAGCTTTCTTT. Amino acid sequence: CASSWRGRNTEAFF. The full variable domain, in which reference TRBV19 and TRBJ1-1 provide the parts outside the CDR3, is DGGITQSPKYLFRKEGQNVTLSCEQNLNHDAMYWYRQDPGQGLRLIYYSQIVNDFQKGDIAEGYSVSREKKESFPLTVTSAQKNPTAFYLCASSWRGRNTEAFFGQGTRLTVV.

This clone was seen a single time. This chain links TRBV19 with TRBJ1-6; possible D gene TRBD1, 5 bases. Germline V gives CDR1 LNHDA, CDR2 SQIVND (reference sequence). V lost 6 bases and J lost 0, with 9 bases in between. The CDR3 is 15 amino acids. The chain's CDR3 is CASRNRSSYNSPLHF. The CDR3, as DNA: TGTGCCAGTAGGAACAGGAGCTCCTATAATTCACCCCTCCACTTT.

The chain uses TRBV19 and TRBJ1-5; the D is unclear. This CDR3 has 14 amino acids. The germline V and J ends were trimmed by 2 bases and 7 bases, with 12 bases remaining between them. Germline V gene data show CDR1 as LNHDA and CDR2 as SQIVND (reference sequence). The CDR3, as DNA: TGTGCCAGTAGTATACTGGAAGAAGTCCAGCCCCAGCATTTT. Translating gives CASSILEEVQPQHF.

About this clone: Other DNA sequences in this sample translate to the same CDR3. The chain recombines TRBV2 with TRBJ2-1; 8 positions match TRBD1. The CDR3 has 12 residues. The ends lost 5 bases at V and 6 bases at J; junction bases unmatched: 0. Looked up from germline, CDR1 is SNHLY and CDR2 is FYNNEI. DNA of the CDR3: TGTGCCAGCAGTACAGGGGGCAATGAGCAGTTCTTC. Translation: CASSTGGNEQFF.

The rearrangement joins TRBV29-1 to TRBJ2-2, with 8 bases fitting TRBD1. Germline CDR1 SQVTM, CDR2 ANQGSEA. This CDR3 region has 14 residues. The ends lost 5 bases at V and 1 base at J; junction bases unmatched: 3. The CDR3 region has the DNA TGCAGCGTTTCGGACAGGGAGAACACCGGGGAGCTGTTTTTT. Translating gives CSVSDRENTGELFF.